This paragraph covers one T cell receptor beta chain sequence. The CDR3 is 14 amino acids. Trimming stripped 8 bases from V and 1 base from J, with 14 bases between. Germline loops: CDR1 MNHEY, CDR2 SVGAGI. Profiling relied on immunoSEQ multiplex PCR, and the TCRdb table lists in-frame clones only, not all of them. The sample holds about 250,000 clones; 86% are singletons and the top ten take less than 2%. The sample originates from a study of blood T cell repertoires in COVID-19. The sequence was collected from a man aged 40-55 years who had recovered from COVID-19. The V call is TRBV6-5, the J call TRBJ1-1; D ambiguous. The sample taken for sequencing was PBMCs or T cells enriched from blood (not recorded which). The CDR3 bases are TGTGCCAGCGGTAAAATTCGAGGGAACACTGAAGCTTTCTTT. It encodes CASGKIRGNTEAFF.